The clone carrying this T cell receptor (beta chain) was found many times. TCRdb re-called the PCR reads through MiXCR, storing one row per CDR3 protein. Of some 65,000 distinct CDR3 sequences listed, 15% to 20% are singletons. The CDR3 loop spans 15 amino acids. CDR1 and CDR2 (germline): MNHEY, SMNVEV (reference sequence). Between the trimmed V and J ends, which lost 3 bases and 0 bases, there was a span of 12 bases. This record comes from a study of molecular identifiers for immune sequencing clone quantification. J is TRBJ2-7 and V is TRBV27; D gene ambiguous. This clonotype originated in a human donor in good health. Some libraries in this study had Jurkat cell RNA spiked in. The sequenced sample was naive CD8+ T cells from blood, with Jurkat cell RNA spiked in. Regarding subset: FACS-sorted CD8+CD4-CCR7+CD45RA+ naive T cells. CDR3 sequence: CASSFGPSSSYEQYF. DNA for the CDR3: TGTGCCAGCAGTTTCGGACCGTCAAGCTCCTACGAGCAGTACTTC.